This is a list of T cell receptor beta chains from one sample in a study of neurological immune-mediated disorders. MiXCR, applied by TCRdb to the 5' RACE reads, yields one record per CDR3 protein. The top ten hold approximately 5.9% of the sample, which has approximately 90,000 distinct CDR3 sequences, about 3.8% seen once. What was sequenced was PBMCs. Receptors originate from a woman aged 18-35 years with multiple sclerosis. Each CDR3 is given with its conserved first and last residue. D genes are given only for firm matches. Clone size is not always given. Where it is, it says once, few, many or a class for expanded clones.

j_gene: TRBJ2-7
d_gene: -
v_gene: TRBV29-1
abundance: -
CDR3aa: CSVGTNSYEQYF
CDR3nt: TGCAGCGTTGGGACAAACTCCTACGAGCAGTACTTC

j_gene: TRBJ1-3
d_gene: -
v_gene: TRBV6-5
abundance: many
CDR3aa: CASSYSGGSGNTIYF
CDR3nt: TGTGCCAGCAGTTACTCGGGGGGCTCTGGAAACACCATATATTTT

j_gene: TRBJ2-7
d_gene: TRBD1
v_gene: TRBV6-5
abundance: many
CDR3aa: CASSYSGQSHYEQYF
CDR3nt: TGTGCCAGCAGTTACTCGGGACAGAGCCACTACGAGCAGTACTTC

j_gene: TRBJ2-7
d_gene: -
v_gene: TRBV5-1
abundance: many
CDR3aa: CASQTSGSYEQYF
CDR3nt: TGCGCCAGCCAAACAAGTGGGTCCTACGAGCAGTACTTC

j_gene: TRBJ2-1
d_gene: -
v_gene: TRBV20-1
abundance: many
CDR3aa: CSASRASRYNEQFF
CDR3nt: TGCAGTGCTAGCAGGGCTAGTCGGTACAATGAGCAGTTCTTC

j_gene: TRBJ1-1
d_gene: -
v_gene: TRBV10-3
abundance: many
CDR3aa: CAISVAKDEAFF
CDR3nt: TGTGCCATCAGTGTAGCCAAGGATGAAGCTTTCTTT

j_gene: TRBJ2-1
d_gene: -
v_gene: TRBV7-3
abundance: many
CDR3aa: CASSLEVGSPYNEQFF
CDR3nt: TGTGCCAGCAGCTTAGAGGTCGGGAGCCCCTACAATGAGCAGTTCTTC

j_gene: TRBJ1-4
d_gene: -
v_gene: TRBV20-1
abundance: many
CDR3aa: CSARGGQEKLFF
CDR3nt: TGCAGTGCTAGAGGGGGCCAGGAAAAACTGTTTTTT

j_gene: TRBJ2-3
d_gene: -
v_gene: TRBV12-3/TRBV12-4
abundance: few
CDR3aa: CASSFGGRYTDTQYF
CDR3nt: TGTGCCAGCAGTTTCGGGGGACGGTACACAGATACGCAGTATTTT

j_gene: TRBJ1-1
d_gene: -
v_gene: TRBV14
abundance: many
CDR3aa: CASTGLGGEAFF
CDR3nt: TGTGCCAGCACGGGTCTTGGGGGTGAAGCTTTCTTT

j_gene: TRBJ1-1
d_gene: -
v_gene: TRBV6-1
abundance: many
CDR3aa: CASSDRFTAFF
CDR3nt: TGTGCCAGCAGTGACAGGTTTACGGCTTTCTTT

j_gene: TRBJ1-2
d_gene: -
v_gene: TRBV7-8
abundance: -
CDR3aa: CASSLDQQHIYGYTF
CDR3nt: TGTGCCAGCAGCTTAGATCAACAGCATATCTATGGCTACACCTTC

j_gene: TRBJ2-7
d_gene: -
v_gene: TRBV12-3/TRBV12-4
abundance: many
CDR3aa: CASTLSRGGRPQGDEQYF
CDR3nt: TGTGCCAGCACTCTCTCGAGGGGGGGGCGGCCCCAGGGTGACGAGCAGTACTTC

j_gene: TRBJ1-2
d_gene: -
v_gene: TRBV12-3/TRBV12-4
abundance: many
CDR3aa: CASSSGTPGRYTF
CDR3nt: TGTGCCAGCAGTTCTGGGACACCCGGACGCTACACCTTC

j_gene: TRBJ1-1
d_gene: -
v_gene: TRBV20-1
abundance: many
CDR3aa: CSARDAQGGTEAFF
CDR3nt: TGCAGTGCTAGAGATGCCCAGGGAGGGACTGAAGCTTTCTTT

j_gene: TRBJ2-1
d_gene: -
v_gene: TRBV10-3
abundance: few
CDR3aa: CAISESGSEQFF
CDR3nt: TGTGCCATCAGTGAGTCCGGGAGTGAGCAGTTCTTC

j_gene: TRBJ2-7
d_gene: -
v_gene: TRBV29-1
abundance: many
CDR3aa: CSVGIQGSYEQYF
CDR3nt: TGCAGCGTTGGGATACAGGGCTCCTACGAGCAGTACTTC

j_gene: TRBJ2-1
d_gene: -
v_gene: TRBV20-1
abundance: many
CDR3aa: CSAREGLDSSYNEQFF
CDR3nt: TGCAGTGCTAGAGAAGGCTTGGACAGTTCGTACAATGAGCAGTTCTTC

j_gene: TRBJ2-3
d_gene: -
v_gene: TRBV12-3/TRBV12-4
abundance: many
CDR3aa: CASSRNSDTQYF
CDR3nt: TGTGCCAGCAGCAGAAACTCAGATACGCAGTATTTT

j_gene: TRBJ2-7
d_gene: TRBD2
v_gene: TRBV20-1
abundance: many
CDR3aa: CSAETGTKTYEQYF
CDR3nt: TGCAGTGCTGAAACCGGGACTAAGACCTACGAGCAGTACTTC

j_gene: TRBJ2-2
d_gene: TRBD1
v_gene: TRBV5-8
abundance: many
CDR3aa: CASSLPGQGYTGELFF
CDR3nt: TGTGCCAGCAGCCTTCCAGGACAGGGGTACACCGGGGAGCTGTTTTTT

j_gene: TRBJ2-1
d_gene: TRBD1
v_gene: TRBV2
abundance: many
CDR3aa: CASRAGGFYNEQFF
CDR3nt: TGTGCCAGTCGGGCAGGGGGCTTCTACAATGAGCAGTTCTTC

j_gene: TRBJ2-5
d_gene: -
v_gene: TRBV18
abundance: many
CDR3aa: CASSPGLGIQETQYF
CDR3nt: TGTGCCAGCTCACCGGGATTAGGGATTCAAGAGACCCAGTACTTC

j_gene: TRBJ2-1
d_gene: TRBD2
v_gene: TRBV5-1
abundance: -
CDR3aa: CASSPGLAEIYNEQFF
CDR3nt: TGCGCCAGCAGCCCGGGACTAGCGGAGATTTACAATGAGCAGTTCTTC

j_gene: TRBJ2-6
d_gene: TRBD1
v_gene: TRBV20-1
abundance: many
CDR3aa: CSASSGTGGSGANVLTF
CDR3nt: TGCAGTGCTAGTTCCGGGACAGGGGGCTCTGGGGCCAACGTCCTGACTTTC

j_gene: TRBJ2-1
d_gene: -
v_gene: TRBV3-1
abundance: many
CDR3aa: CASSRLGSLGNEQFF
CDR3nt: TGTGCCAGCAGCCGTCTAGGGTCGCTGGGTAATGAGCAGTTCTTC

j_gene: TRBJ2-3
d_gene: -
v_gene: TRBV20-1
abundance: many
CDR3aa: CSAIGGEITDTQYF
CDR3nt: TGCAGTGCTATAGGCGGGGAGATCACAGATACGCAGTATTTT